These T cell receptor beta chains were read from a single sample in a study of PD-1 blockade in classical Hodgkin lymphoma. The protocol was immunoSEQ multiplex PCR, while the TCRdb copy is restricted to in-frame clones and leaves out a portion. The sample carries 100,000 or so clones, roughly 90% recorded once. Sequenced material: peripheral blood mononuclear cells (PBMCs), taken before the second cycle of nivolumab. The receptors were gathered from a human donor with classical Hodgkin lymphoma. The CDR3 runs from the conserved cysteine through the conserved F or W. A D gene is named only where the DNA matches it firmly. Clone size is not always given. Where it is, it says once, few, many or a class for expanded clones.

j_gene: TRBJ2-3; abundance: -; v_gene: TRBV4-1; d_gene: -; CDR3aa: CASSQDLSDTQYF; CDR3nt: TGCGCCAGCAGCCAAGATTTGTCAGATACGCAGTATTTT
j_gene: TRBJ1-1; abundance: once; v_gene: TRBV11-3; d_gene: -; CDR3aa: CASSFGHLDTEAFF; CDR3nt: TGTGCCAGCAGCTTTGGACATTTAGACACTGAAGCTTTCTTT
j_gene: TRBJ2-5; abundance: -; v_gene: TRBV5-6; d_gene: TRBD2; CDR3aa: CASSLVSGVGETQYF; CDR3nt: TGTGCCAGCAGCTTGGTTAGCGGGGTTGGAGAGACCCAGTACTTC
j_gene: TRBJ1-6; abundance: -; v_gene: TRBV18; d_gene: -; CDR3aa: CASSPLPQTDNSPLHF; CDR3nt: TGTGCCAGCTCACCGCTTCCGCAGACGGATAATTCACCCCTCCACTTT
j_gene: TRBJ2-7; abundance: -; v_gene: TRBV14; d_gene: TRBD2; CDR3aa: CASSQDHRTSGDSYEQYF; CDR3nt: TGTGCCAGCAGCCAAGATCATCGGACTAGCGGGGATTCCTACGAGCAGTACTTC
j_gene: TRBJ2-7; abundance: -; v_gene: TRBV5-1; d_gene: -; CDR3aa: CASSFDRTYEQYF; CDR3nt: TGCGCCAGCAGTTTCGACAGGACCTACGAGCAGTACTTC
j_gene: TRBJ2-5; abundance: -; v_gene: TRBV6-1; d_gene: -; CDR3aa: CASSERGRGVLRETQYF; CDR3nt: TGTGCCAGCAGTGAACGGGGTCGTGGGGTGCTAAGGGAGACCCAGTACTTC
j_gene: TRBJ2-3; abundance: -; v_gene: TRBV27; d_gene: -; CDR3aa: CASSVTTSWGRDTQYF; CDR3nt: TGTGCCAGCAGTGTCACGACTAGTTGGGGGAGAGATACGCAGTATTTT
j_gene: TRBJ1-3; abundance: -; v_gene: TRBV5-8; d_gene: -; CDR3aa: CASSYRQGNTIYF; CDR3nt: TGTGCCAGCAGCTATCGACAGGGAAACACCATATATTTT
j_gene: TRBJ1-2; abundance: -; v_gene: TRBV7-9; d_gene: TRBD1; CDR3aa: CASSPTGYGYTF; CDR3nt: TGTGCCAGCAGCCCGACAGGGTATGGCTACACCTTC
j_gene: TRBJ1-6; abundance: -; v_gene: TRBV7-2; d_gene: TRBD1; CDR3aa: CASSKEGTGDSPLHF; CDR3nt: TGTGCCAGCAGCAAAGAGGGGACAGGGGATTCACCCCTCCACTTT
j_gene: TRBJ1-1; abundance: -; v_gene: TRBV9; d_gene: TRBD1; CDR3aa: CASSVAQGALDTEAFF; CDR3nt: TGTGCCAGCAGCGTAGCTCAGGGGGCGTTGGACACTGAAGCTTTCTTT
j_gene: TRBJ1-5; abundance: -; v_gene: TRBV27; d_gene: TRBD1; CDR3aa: CASGRGDQPQHF; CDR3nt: TGTGCCAGCGGCAGGGGGGATCAGCCCCAGCATTTT
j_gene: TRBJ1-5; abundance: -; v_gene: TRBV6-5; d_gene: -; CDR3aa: CASSLTVYQPQHF; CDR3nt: TGTGCCAGCAGTTTAACAGTATATCAGCCCCAGCATTTT
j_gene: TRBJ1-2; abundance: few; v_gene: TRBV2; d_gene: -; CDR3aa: CASSEQGRYGYTF; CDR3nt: TGTGCCAGCAGTGAGCAGGGGAGGTATGGCTACACCTTC
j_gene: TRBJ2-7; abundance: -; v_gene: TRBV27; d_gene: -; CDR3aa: CASSLTETPIYEQYF; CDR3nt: TGTGCCAGCAGTTTAACAGAGACCCCCATCTACGAGCAGTACTTC
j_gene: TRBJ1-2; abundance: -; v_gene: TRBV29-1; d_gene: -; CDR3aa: CSVDGRRNYGYTF; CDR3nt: TGCAGCGTTGATGGCAGGCGTAACTATGGCTACACCTTC
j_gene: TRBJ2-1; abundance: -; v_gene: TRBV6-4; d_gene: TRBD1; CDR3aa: CASSEKTGVNEQFF; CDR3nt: TGTGCCAGCAGTGAGAAGACAGGGGTCAATGAGCAGTTCTTC
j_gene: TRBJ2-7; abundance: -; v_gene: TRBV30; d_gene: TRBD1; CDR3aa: CAWGQDLTYEQYF; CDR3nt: TGTGCCTGGGGACAGGACCTAACCTACGAGCAGTACTTC
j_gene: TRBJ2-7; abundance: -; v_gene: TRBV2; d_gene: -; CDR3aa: CASSRTVSSYEQYF; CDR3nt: TGTGCCAGCAGTCGGACAGTGAGCTCCTACGAGCAGTACTTC
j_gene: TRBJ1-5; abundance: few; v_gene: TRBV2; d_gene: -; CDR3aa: CASSVGANNQPQHF; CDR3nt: TGTGCCAGCAGTGTTGGGGCCAACAATCAGCCCCAGCATTTT
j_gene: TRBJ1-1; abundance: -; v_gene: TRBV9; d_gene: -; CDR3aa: CASSVEQSLNTEAFF; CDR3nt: TGTGCCAGCAGCGTAGAACAGTCTTTGAACACTGAAGCTTTCTTT